The 30 T cell receptor beta chains below all came from one sample that was sequenced in a study of blood T cells in healthy people across ages. For the second PCR, which ran for about 6 to 11 cycles, a sample-barcoded 5' primer and a J-beta primer mix were used. Each CDR3 protein is one row after TCRdb ran MiXCR on the 5' RACE reads. Of over a million distinct CDR3 sequences detected, roughly 60% appear once; the ten largest clones hold 5% to 7%. The sequenced sample was blood. All receptors come from a man aged 18 to 29 in good health.

The V and J genes are TRBV20-1 and TRBJ1-6; TRBD1 aligns across 11 bases. The CDR3 is made up of 16 amino acids. CDR1 and CDR2 (germline): DFQATT, SNEGSKA (reference sequence). The junction had 8 bases not matched to a gene; V was cut back by 0 bases and J by 10 bases. The CDR3 spells CSARDPRTGGYSPLHF. The CDR3 bases are TGCAGTGCTAGAGATCCACGGACAGGGGGCTACTCACCCCTCCACTTT.

The rearrangement links TRBV7-2 to TRBJ1-5, with unresolved D. The CDR3 is 14 residues long. Germline V lookup: CDR1 SGHTA, CDR2 FQGNSA. V lost 2 bases, J lost 4 bases, and 9 bases lay in between. As DNA, the CDR3 is TGTGCCAGCAGCTTATATTTGATGAATCAGCCCCAGCATTTT. As protein: CASSLYLMNQPQHF.

This clonotype was detected a few times. V and J are TRBV29-1 and TRBJ2-5; weak D call: TRBD2 (7 bases). The V end was cut by 4 bases, the J end by 3 bases, with 21 bases between. Germline V CDR1 and CDR2: SQVTM, ANQGSEA. This CDR3 has 16 amino acids. The CDR3 protein is CSVVRVGGPLKETQYF. The CDR3 coding sequence is TGCAGCGTTGTACGTGTGGGGGGGCCCTTAAAAGAGACCCAGTACTTC.

This clonotype appeared a few times. The CDR3 loop is CASSYHGSESYEQYF. The DNA of the CDR3 is TGTGCCAGCAGTTACCACGGGTCGGAGTCCTACGAGCAGTACTTC. The J gene is TRBJ2-7, the V gene TRBV6-2 or TRBV6-3; D is undetermined. The CDR3 extends over 15 amino acids. Deletions cut 2 bases from V and 1 base from J, with 12 bases between. Germline CDR1 MNHEY, CDR2 SVGEGT.

This clonotype was detected once. The V call is TRBV5-1, the J call TRBJ2-2; a weak D match, TRBD2 (5 bases). The germline CDR1 and CDR2 sequences are SGHRS and YFSETQ. CDR3 length: 16 residues. V dropped 0 bases and J dropped 5 bases, with 14 bases sitting between them. CDR3 protein: CASSLEIGSSTGELFF. CDR3 DNA sequence: TGCGCCAGCAGCTTGGAGATAGGGAGTAGTACCGGGGAGCTGTTTTTT.

The V and J genes are TRBV4-2 and TRBJ2-2; D is unresolved. Looked up from germline, CDR1 is LGHNA and CDR2 is YNFKEQ. The CDR3 is 13 residues long. V shed 4 bases and J shed 7 bases, with 10 bases lying between them. This chain's CDR3 is CASSLRPGGELFF. Here the CDR3 DNA reads TGTGCCAGCAGCCTCCGACCCGGCGGGGAGCTGTTTTTT.

The CDR3 sequence: CASNPRLGRGENIQYF. The DNA for the CDR3 is TGTGCCAGCAATCCCCGTTTGGGGAGAGGGGAAAACATTCAGTACTTC. The V and J genes are TRBV27 and TRBJ2-7; the D gene could be TRBD1 or TRBD2 (5 bases each). The end of the DNA fits TRBJ2-4 better, so the J call may be wrong. The length of the CDR3 is 16 residues. Germline CDR1 and CDR2: MNHEY and SMNVEV (reference sequence).

This clonotype was counted a few times. The rearrangement joins TRBV4-3 to TRBJ1-4, with D hard to call. Trimming removed 6 bases at V and 1 base at J, with 9 bases between. CDR3 length: 14 residues. Germline V gene data show CDR1 as LGHNA and CDR2 as YSLEER. For the CDR3, the DNA is TGCGCCAGCAGGCCCAGCCTAACTAATGAAAAACTGTTTTTT. Translation gives CASRPSLTNEKLFF.

The chain uses TRBV5-1 and TRBJ2-3; TRBD1 aligns across 9 bases. The ends lost 4 bases at V and 1 base at J; junction bases unmatched: 10. Germline V gene sequence: CDR1 SGHRS, CDR2 YFSETQ. The CDR3 consists of 17 residues. CDR3 sequence: CASSPAGTGIGTDTQYF. The CDR3 DNA reads as TGCGCCAGCAGCCCCGCCGGGACAGGGATTGGCACAGATACGCAGTATTTT.

This clonotype was seen a few times. This rearrangement joins TRBV29-1 to TRBJ2-2; 14 positions agree with TRBD2. CDR3 length: 16 residues. Germline loops: CDR1 SQVTM, CDR2 ANQGSEA. The ends lost 6 bases at V and 6 bases at J; junction bases unmatched: 9. The CDR3 here is CSVGLAGGPRAGELFF. DNA of the CDR3: TGCAGCGTCGGACTAGCGGGAGGCCCGCGGGCCGGGGAGCTGTTTTTT.

The rearrangement uses TRBV14 and TRBJ2-5, with 8 bases fitting TRBD1. Germline lookup yields CDR1 SGHDN and CDR2 FVKESK. This CDR3 region has 17 residues. The ends lost 1 base at V and 0 bases at J; junction bases unmatched: 7. The CDR3 DNA reads as TGTGCCAGCAGCCAAGGTCTTCGGACAGGGAACCAAGAGACCCAGTACTTC. Encoded protein: CASSQGLRTGNQETQYF.

This chain links TRBV29-1 with TRBJ1-2; tentatively, D is TRBD1 (5 bases). This CDR3 contains 13 residues. Germline CDR1 and CDR2: SQVTM and ANQGSEA. V was trimmed by 1 base and J by 5 bases, leaving 11 bases between them. CDR3 sequence reads: CSVEGQGLYGYTF. DNA of the CDR3: TGCAGCGTTGAAGGGCAGGGACTTTATGGCTACACCTTC.

The CDR3 nucleotides are TGTGCCAGCAGCGTCGAGGACAGTGGCGAAAAACTGTTTTTT. Translating it yields CASSVEDSGEKLFF. This rearrangement joins TRBV9 to TRBJ1-4; the D gene is possibly TRBD1 (6 bases). Germline CDR1 reads SGDLS; CDR2 reads YYNGEE. The CDR3 spans 14 residues. Deletions cut 2 bases from V and 8 bases from J, with 13 bases between. Variable domain in full (rest from reference TRBV9 and TRBJ1-4): DSGVTQTPKHLITATGQRVTLRCSPRSGDLSVYWYQQSLDQGLQFLIQYYNGEERAKGNILERFSAQQFPDLHSELNLSSLELGDSALYFCASSVEDSGEKLFFGSGTQLSVL.

The gene calls are TRBV7-9 and TRBJ2-5; 7 nucleotides align to TRBD2. The germline V gene has CDR1 SEHNR and CDR2 FQNEAQ (reference sequence). The CDR3 is made up of 13 amino acids. V was pared by 7 bases and J by 4 bases, with 6 bases of the junction left unmatched. The CDR3 loop is CASTISGGETQYF. The CDR3 DNA is TGTGCCAGCACCATCTCGGGGGGAGAGACCCAGTACTTC.

This chain uses TRBV3-1 with TRBJ1-2; TRBD1 is a possible D gene (6 bases). The CDR3 covers 14 residues. The V end was cut by 1 base, the J end by 11 bases, with 17 bases between. Germline-derived CDR1 and CDR2 are LGHDT and YNNKEL (reference sequence). CDR3 DNA sequence: TGTGCCAGCAGCCAAGGGAGGAGGGGGGCAGGTTACACCTTC. It specifies CASSQGRRGAGYTF.

This chain joins TRBV3-1 and TRBJ2-4; D is unresolved. This CDR3 is built from 11 residues. Germline CDR1 is LGHDT and CDR2 is YNNKEL (reference sequence). The V end lost 0 bases, the J end lost 6 bases, and 0 bases lay between the germline ends. The CDR3 sequence is CASSQENIQYF. CDR3 sequence (DNA): TGTGCCAGCAGCCAAGAAAACATTCAGTACTTC.

This chain joins TRBV24-1 and TRBJ2-3; 7 bases are a match to TRBD1. Looked up from germline, CDR1 is KGHDR and CDR2 is SFDVKD. The CDR3 loop spans 15 amino acids. V dropped 5 bases and J dropped 2; count of bases not matched to a gene: 6. Here the CDR3 DNA reads TGTGCCACCAGTGGTCCCGGGACAGTCACAGATACGCAGTATTTT. It is translated as CATSGPGTVTDTQYF.

V is TRBV7-2 and J is TRBJ2-7, with TRBD2 identical over 11 bases. The CDR3 is 14 residues long. V lost 6 bases, J lost 5 bases, and 6 bases stayed unmatched. CDR1 is SGHTA and CDR2 is FQGNSA in the germline V gene. CDR3 nucleotides: TGTGCCAGCAGAAAAATAGCGGGGGGGGACGAGCAGTACTTC. Translating gives CASRKIAGGDEQYF.

Regarding this clonotype: A read error may account for a junction end that differs from germline. V is TRBV3-1 and J is TRBJ2-7, with TRBD1 matching over 9 bases. The CDR3 loop spans 14 amino acids. Looked up from germline, CDR1 is LGHDT and CDR2 is YNNKEL (reference sequence). CDR3 DNA: TGTGCCAGCAGCCAAACAGGGGGCCTCTACGGGCAGTACTTC. Protein product: CASSQTGGLYGQYF.

The rearrangement links TRBV24-1 to TRBJ1-1; D call uncertain. CDR3 size: 12 residues. V was clipped by 3 bases and J by 4 bases, with 5 bases between them. CDR1 and CDR2 from the germline V gene are KGHDR and SFDVKD. The CDR3, as DNA: TGTGCCACCAGTGATGGACCCACTGAAGCTTTCTTT. As protein: CATSDGPTEAFF.

This clonotype showed up just a few times. V gene TRBV29-1 combines with J gene TRBJ2-3; D remains unclear. CDR1 and CDR2 from the germline V gene are SQVTM and ANQGSEA. Trimming cost V 3 bases and J 6 bases, with 7 bases left between them. The CDR3 is made up of 11 amino acids. The CDR3 region is CSVDVGDTQYF. The CDR3, as DNA: TGCAGCGTTGACGTAGGGGATACGCAGTATTTT.

This clonotype was recorded only once. This rearrangement joins TRBV20-1 to TRBJ1-5, with D perhaps TRBD1 (6 bases). Between the trimmed V and J ends, which lost 0 bases and 1 base, there was a span of 13 bases. CDR1 DFQATT and CDR2 SNEGSKA come from the germline V gene (reference sequence). The CDR3 is 16 residues long. The CDR3 DNA reads as TGCAGTGCTAGAGAGATAGGGGGGGTGAGCAATCAGCCCCAGCATTTT. Protein sequence: CSAREIGGVSNQPQHF.

The chain recombines TRBV6-5 with TRBJ2-4, with 10 bases identical to TRBD1. Germline CDR1 MNHEY, CDR2 SVGAGI. CDR3 length equals 16 residues. The V and J ends lost 7 bases and 4 bases, in that order; junction bases with no gene match: 10. The CDR3 region is CASTPSGDRGKNIQYF. The CDR3 region has the DNA TGTGCCAGCACCCCCTCCGGGGACAGGGGTAAAAACATTCAGTACTTC.

The gene calls are TRBV2 and TRBJ2-1; unclear D gene. The CDR3 spans 12 residues. Trimming pared 3 bases from V and 6 bases from J, leaving 6 bases between. CDR1 and CDR2 (germline): SNHLY, FYNNEI. This CDR3 reads CASSDEANEQFF. CDR3 DNA sequence: TGTGCCAGCAGTGACGAGGCCAATGAGCAGTTCTTC.

The J gene is TRBJ2-7, the V gene TRBV27; D may be TRBD2 (6 bases). The CDR3 length is 13 residues. The germline CDR1 and CDR2 sequences are MNHEY and SMNVEV (reference sequence). V lost 8 bases and J 3 bases, leaving 14 bases between the germline ends. As DNA, the CDR3 is TGTGCCAGCTCCCTAGCGATGTACTACGAGCAGTACTTC. Its translation is CASSLAMYYEQYF.

This chain links TRBV24-1 with TRBJ1-2, with D tentatively TRBD1 (5 bases). This CDR3 has 19 amino acids. Trimming stripped 1 base from V and 3 bases from J, with 23 bases between. Germline V lookup: CDR1 KGHDR, CDR2 SFDVKD. The CDR3 bases are TGTGCCACCAGTGATTTTATCCCGGGACCGCGGTCGGGATACTATGGCTACACCTTC. It is translated as CATSDFIPGPRSGYYGYTF.

The V call is TRBV28, the J call TRBJ2-5; D is possibly TRBD1 (5 bases). The J call may be faulty, since TRBJ2-7 better matches the DNA end. Per the germline V gene, CDR1 is MDHEN and CDR2 is SYDVKM. The length of the CDR3 is 15 residues. The CDR3 protein is CASSLAATVPYEQYF. The CDR3 region has the DNA TGTGCCAGCAGTTTAGCGGCGACAGTACCTTACGAGCAGTACTTC.

The chain recombines TRBV4-1 with TRBJ2-2; the match to TRBD2 covers 11 bases. Germline V gives CDR1 MGHRA, CDR2 YSYEKL. The junction had 9 bases not matched to a gene; V was cut back by 5 bases and J by 4 bases. CDR3 size: 17 residues. In DNA, the CDR3 is TGCGCCAGCAGCAACGTAGCGGGAGGGCCGGCCACCGGGGAGCTGTTTTTT. Translation gives CASSNVAGGPATGELFF.

J is TRBJ1-6 and V is TRBV10-3; D is unresolved. Germline loops: CDR1 ENHRY, CDR2 SYGVKD. The V gene lost 3 bases and the J gene lost 7 bases, with 13 bases spanning the gap. The CDR3 sequence is 15 residues long. The chain's CDR3 is CAISDPTPSNSPLHF. Written as DNA, the CDR3 is TGTGCCATCAGTGATCCGACCCCCTCCAATTCACCCCTCCACTTT.

This chain joins TRBV7-9 and TRBJ2-4, with D possibly TRBD1 on 5 matching bases. V was trimmed by 2 bases and J by 6 bases, leaving 11 bases between them. Germline loops: CDR1 SEHNR, CDR2 FQNEAQ (reference sequence). The CDR3 spans 14 residues. CDR3 protein: CASSLWSDRNIQYF. The CDR3 DNA sequence: TGTGCCAGCAGCTTATGGTCAGACAGAAACATTCAGTACTTC.